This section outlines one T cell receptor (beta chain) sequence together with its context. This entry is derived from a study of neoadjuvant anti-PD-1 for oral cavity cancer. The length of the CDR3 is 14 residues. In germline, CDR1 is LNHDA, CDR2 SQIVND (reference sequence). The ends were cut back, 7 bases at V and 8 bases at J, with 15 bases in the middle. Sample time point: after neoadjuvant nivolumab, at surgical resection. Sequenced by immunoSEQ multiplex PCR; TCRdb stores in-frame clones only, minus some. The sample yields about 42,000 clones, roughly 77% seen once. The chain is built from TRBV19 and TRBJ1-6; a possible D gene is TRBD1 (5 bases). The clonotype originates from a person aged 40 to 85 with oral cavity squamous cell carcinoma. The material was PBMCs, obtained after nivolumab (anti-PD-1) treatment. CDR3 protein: CASIPPGRDSPLHF. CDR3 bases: TGTGCCAGTATCCCTCCGGGGCGAGATTCACCCCTCCACTTT.